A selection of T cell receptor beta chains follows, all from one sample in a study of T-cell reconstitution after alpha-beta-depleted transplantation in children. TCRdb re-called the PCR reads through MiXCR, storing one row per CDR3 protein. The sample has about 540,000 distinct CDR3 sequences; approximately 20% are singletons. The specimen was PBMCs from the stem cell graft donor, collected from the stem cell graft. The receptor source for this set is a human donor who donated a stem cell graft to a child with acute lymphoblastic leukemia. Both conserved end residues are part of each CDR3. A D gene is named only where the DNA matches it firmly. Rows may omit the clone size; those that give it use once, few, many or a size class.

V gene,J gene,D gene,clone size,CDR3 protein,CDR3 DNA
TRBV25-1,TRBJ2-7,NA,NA,CASSDLLSSYEQYF,TGTGCCAGCAGTGATCTTCTCAGCTCCTACGAGCAGTACTTC
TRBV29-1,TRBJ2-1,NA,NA,CSGGLLSLLNEQFF,TGCAGCGGGGGACTTTTGTCCCTTCTAAATGAGCAGTTCTTC
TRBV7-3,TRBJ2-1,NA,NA,CASSLYNLPENEQFF,TGTGCCAGCAGCTTATACAATCTCCCCGAGAATGAGCAGTTCTTC
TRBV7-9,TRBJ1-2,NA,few,CASSLYGTETIYGYTF,TGTGCCAGCAGCTTATATGGGACCGAGACCATCTATGGCTACACCTTC
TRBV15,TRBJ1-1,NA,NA,CATRTGSGEAFF,TGTGCCACCAGGACGGGGTCGGGTGAAGCTTTCTTT
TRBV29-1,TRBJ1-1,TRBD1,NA,CSVVSTGGEAFF,TGCAGCGTGGTATCCACAGGGGGCGAAGCTTTCTTT
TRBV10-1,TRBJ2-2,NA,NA,CASSDVRTGTGELFF,TGCGCCAGCAGTGATGTTCGGACCGGGACCGGGGAGCTGTTTTTT
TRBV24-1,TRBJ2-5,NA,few,CATSDRGDKVGETQYF,TGTGCCACCAGTGATAGGGGAGACAAAGTGGGAGAGACCCAGTACTTC
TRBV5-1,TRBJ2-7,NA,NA,CASSFGGTREQYF,TGCGCCAGCAGCTTTGGGGGAACGCGCGAGCAGTACTTC
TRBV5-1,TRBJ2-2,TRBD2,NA,CASSLTSGVNTRELFF,TGCGCCAGCAGCCTGACTAGCGGGGTGAACACCAGGGAGCTGTTTTTT
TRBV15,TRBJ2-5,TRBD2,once,CATSRGVGTSGTETQYF,TGTGCCACCAGCAGAGGCGTCGGGACTAGCGGGACAGAGACCCAGTACTTC
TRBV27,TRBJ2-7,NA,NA,CASSLGGVIRTWQYF,TGTGCCAGCAGTTTAGGTGGGGTGATTCGTACGTGGCAGTACTTC
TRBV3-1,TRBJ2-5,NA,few,CASSHLNKETQYF,TGTGCCAGCAGCCACCTCAATAAGGAGACCCAGTACTTC
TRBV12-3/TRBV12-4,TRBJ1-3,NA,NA,CATNGGLTVRSGNTIYF,TGTGCCACCAACGGGGGGCTTACAGTTCGCTCTGGAAACACCATATATTTT
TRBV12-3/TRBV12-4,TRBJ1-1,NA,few,CASSFRPGGEAFF,TGTGCCAGCAGTTTTCGGCCGGGTGGTGAAGCTTTCTTT
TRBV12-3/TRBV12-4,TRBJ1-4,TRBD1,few,CASSPGTVDEKLFF,TGTGCCAGCAGTCCCGGGACAGTTGATGAAAAACTGTTTTTT
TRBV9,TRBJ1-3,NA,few,CASSAPPPGNTIYF,TGTGCCAGCAGCGCCCCGCCTCCGGGAAACACCATATATTTT
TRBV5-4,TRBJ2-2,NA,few,CASSGGATGNAGELFF,TGTGCCAGCAGCGGGGGGGCTACCGGGAACGCCGGGGAGCTGTTTTTT
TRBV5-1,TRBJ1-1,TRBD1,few,CASSYLQGADTEAFF,TGCGCCAGCAGCTACCTGCAGGGGGCTGACACTGAAGCTTTCTTT
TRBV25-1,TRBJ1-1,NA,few,CASRLTGSTEAFF,TGTGCCAGCAGACTGACGGGGAGCACTGAAGCTTTCTTT
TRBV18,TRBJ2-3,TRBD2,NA,CASSPFLAGDTQYF,TGTGCCAGCTCACCATTCCTAGCGGGGGATACGCAGTATTTT
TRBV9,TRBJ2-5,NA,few,CASSAELGQETQYF,TGTGCCAGCAGCGCAGAACTAGGGCAAGAGACCCAGTACTTC
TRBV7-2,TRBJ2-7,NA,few,CASSFALGPYEQYF,TGTGCCAGCAGCTTTGCACTGGGCCCCTACGAGCAGTACTTC
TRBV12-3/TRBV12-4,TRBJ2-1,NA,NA,CASNLGTEQFF,TGTGCCAGCAATCTAGGGACTGAGCAGTTCTTC
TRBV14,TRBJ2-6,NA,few,CASSEQISGANVLTF,TGTGCCAGCAGTGAACAGATTTCTGGGGCCAACGTCCTGACTTTC
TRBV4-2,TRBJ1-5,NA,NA,CASSQTGQPQHF,TGTGCCAGCAGCCAAACTGGCCAGCCCCAGCATTTT
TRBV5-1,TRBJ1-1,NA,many,CASSYGTANTEAFF,TGCGCCAGCAGCTATGGAACGGCGAACACTGAAGCTTTCTTT
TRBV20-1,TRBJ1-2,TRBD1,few,CSAREQGGDYGYTF,TGCAGTGCTAGAGAACAGGGGGGTGACTATGGCTACACCTTC
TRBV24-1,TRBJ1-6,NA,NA,CATSDRTHYNSPLHF,TGTGCCACCAGTGATCGGACCCACTATAATTCACCCCTCCACTTT
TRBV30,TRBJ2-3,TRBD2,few,CAWRLAGGPYTQYF,TGTGCCTGGCGACTAGCGGGAGGGCCTTATACGCAGTATTTT
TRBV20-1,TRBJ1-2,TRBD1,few,CSARTGLDYTF,TGCAGTGCAAGGACAGGTTTGGACTACACCTTC
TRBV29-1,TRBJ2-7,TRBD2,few,CSATRGLAGDEQYF,TGCAGCGCGACTCGTGGGCTAGCGGGAGACGAGCAGTACTTC
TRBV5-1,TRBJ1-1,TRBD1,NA,CASSKGQGEAFF,TGCGCCAGCAGCAAAGGACAGGGAGAAGCTTTCTTT
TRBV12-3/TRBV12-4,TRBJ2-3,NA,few,CASSLPDQPDTQYF,TGTGCCAGCAGTTTACCAGACCAGCCGGATACGCAGTATTTT
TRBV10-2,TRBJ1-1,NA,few,CASSQGTYTEAFF,TGCGCCAGCAGTCAGGGGACATACACTGAAGCTTTCTTT
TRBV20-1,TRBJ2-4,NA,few,CSAIEALAKNIQYF,TGCAGTGCTATCGAGGCTTTAGCCAAAAACATTCAGTACTTC
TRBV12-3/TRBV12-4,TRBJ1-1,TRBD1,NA,CASRWTGRGSFAEAFF,TGTGCCAGCAGGTGGACAGGCCGAGGGAGTTTTGCTGAAGCTTTCTTT
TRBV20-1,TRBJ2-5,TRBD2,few,CSPGGDSRGVETQYF,TGCAGCCCGGGAGGGGATAGCAGGGGCGTTGAGACCCAGTACTTC
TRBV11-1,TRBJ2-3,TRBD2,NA,CASSLASSGTRSTDTQYF,TGTGCCAGCAGCTTAGCGAGTAGCGGGACCAGGAGCACAGATACGCAGTATTTT
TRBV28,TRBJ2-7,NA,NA,CASSSLSSYEQYF,TGTGCCAGCAGTTCGCTTAGCTCCTACGAGCAGTACTTC
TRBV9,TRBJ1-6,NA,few,CASSTGLHNSPLHF,TGTGCCAGCAGTACCGGGTTACATAATTCACCCCTCCACTTT
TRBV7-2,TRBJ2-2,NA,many,CASSLMVNTGELFF,TGTGCCAGCAGCTTAATGGTTAACACCGGGGAGCTGTTTTTT
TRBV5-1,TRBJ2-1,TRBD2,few,CASSLTSGHSYNEQFF,TGCGCCAGCAGCTTGACTAGCGGGCACTCATACAATGAGCAGTTCTTC
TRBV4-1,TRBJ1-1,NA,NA,CASSQGNMNTEAFF,TGCGCCAGCAGCCAAGGAAATATGAACACTGAAGCTTTCTTT
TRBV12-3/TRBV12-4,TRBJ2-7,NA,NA,CASSYGLNEQYF,TGTGCCAGCAGTTATGGCCTGAACGAGCAGTACTTC
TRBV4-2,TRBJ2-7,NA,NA,CASSQGLAWEQYF,TGTGCCAGCAGCCAGGGGCTAGCGTGGGAGCAGTACTTC
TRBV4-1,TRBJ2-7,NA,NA,CASSQEYGGGYEQYF,TGCGCCAGCAGCCAAGAGTACGGAGGGGGCTACGAGCAGTACTTC
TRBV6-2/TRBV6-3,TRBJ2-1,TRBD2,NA,CASSSYGLALSYNEQFF,TGTGCCAGCAGTTCATACGGACTAGCGCTCTCCTACAATGAGCAGTTCTTC
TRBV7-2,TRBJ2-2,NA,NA,CASSFGVSGTGELFF,TGTGCCAGCAGCTTCGGGGTCTCGGGCACCGGGGAGCTGTTTTTT
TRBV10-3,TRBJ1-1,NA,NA,CAISESGGHRFGESNTEAFF,TGTGCCATCAGTGAGTCGGGGGGACACCGTTTCGGCGAGTCGAACACTGAAGCTTTCTTT
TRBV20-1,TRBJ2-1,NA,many,CSADMGSYNEQFF,TGCAGTGCTGACATGGGCTCCTACAATGAGCAGTTCTTC
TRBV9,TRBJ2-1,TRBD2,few,CASSVGTSGLFHYNEQFF,TGTGCCAGCAGCGTAGGGACTAGCGGGCTATTCCACTACAATGAGCAGTTCTTC
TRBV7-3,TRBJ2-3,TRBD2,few,CASSPGLALHTQYF,TGTGCCAGCAGCCCGGGACTAGCCCTTCATACGCAGTATTTT
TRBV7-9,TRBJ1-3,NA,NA,CASSLGTTFSGNTIYF,TGTGCCAGCAGCTTAGGCACAACCTTCTCTGGAAACACCATATATTTT
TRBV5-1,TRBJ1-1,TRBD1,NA,CASSFRTGGIAEAFF,TGCGCCAGCAGCTTTCGGACAGGGGGCATCGCTGAAGCTTTCTTT
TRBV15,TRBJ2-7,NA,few,CATSRGGPGLYEQYF,TGTGCCACCAGCAGAGGCGGGCCGGGACTCTACGAGCAGTACTTC
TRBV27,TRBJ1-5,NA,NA,CASSQKMGFINQPQHF,TGTGCCAGCAGCCAAAAGATGGGGTTTATCAATCAGCCCCAGCATTTT